Presented here are 27 T cell receptor beta chains from one specimen sequenced in a study of naive and memory T cell subsets (dated by TCRdb to the late 2010s). The study reported a robust and sensitive protocol to amplify, sequence and analyze TCRs, based on 3' ligation of a UMI-containing oligonucleotide to TCR cDNA. The library was prepared using 5' RACE. Sequencer: Illumina MiSeq. The ligated cDNA was amplified by four rounds of PCR, in which nested alpha and beta constant region primers were used together with the SP2 primer. TCRdb's own reprocessing of the public reads used fastp at Q25 and MiXCR and kept productive beta chains. A single entry per CDR3 protein holds the most common genes and DNA from its merged rows. The sample table shows roughly 62,000 distinct CDR3 sequences, and more than 7% are seen once. The ten largest clones take up almost 10% of the sample. Source of these receptors: a male donor in good health.

This clonotype showed up many times. The chain joins TRBV13 to TRBJ2-7, with 7 bases identical to TRBD1. The ends lost 5 bases at V and 5 bases at J; junction bases unmatched: 12. This CDR3 spans 15 amino acids. Germline V gives CDR1 PRHDT, CDR2 FYEKMQ (reference sequence). The CDR3 DNA sequence: TGTGCCAGCAGCCCTAAGGGGGCGGCCTTCCACGAGCAGTACTTC. Translating it yields CASSPKGAAFHEQYF.

The chain carries TRBV12-3 or TRBV12-4 and TRBJ2-7, with a possible D match to TRBD2 (6 bases). V shed 7 bases and J shed 3 bases, with 7 bases lying between them. The CDR3 runs 11 residues. This CDR3 is CASTRGYEQYF. The DNA for the CDR3 is TGTGCCAGCACGCGGGGCTACGAGCAGTACTTC.

The sample holds many counts of this clonotype. The rearrangement uses TRBV3-1 and TRBJ1-2; perhaps TRBD1 as D (5 bases). Trimming shortened V by 7 bases and J by 6 bases, and 15 bases separated the two germline ends. The CDR3 consists of 13 residues. Germline CDR1 and CDR2: LGHDT and YNNKEL (reference sequence). The CDR3 spells CASKGPGPHGYTF. The CDR3 nucleotides are TGTGCCAGCAAGGGGCCCGGGCCCCATGGCTACACCTTC.

This clonotype was recorded a few times. V is TRBV6-2 or TRBV6-3 and J is TRBJ2-5; D unresolved. Trimming took off 0 bases at V and 2 bases at J, with 7 bases between the two ends. CDR1 is MNHEY and CDR2 is SVGEGT in the germline V gene. The CDR3 has 14 residues. DNA of the CDR3: TGTGCCAGCAGTTACTCGAGGCGACAAGAGACCCAGTACTTC. Its translation is CASSYSRRQETQYF.

The table lists this clonotype with a few counts. The V and J genes are TRBV12-3 or TRBV12-4 and TRBJ1-1; no clear D. This CDR3 region has 15 residues. Trimming took 1 base from V and 5 from J, leaving 14 bases between them. The CDR3 loop reads CASSLGYGQGTEAFF. For the CDR3, the DNA is TGTGCCAGCAGTTTAGGTTACGGTCAAGGGACTGAAGCTTTCTTT.

The table lists this clonotype with a few counts. The DNA of the CDR3 is TGTGCCAGCAGCTATACCGGGACAGGGGGCTCCTACGAGCAGTACTTC. Translating it yields CASSYTGTGGSYEQYF. The rearrangement uses TRBV7-9 and TRBJ2-7; 11 bases are shared with TRBD1. This CDR3 comprises 16 residues. Germline loops: CDR1 SEHNR, CDR2 FQNEAQ (reference sequence). Trimming at V came to 4 bases and at J to 0 bases, leaving 5 bases not matched to a gene.

This clonotype occurred a few times. The gene calls are TRBV7-2 and TRBJ2-3; 8 bases line up with TRBD1. This CDR3 comprises 15 residues. From germline, CDR1 is SGHTA and CDR2 FQGNSA. The V gene end was trimmed by 4 bases and the J gene end by 5 bases; junction bases not matched to a gene: 8. The CDR3 region has the DNA TGTGCCAGCAGCTCGCAGGGGGCTGCTGGAGATACGCAGTATTTT. Protein: CASSSQGAAGDTQYF.

A few counts support this clonotype. V usage is TRBV20-1 and J usage is TRBJ2-6; maybe TRBD2 (5 bases). Germline assignment: CDR1 DFQATT and CDR2 SNEGSKA (reference sequence). V lost 2 bases, J lost 4 bases, and 9 bases lay in between. The CDR3 length is 14 residues. The CDR3 reads CSARRDTGANVLTF. In DNA form, the CDR3 reads TGCAGTGCTAGACGGGATACAGGGGCCAACGTCCTGACTTTC.

Of note for this clonotype: The junction departs from the called germline gene at one end, perhaps through a read error. The chain uses TRBV2 and TRBJ1-1; possibly TRBD1 for D (5 bases). The CDR3 covers 11 residues. The germline CDR1 and CDR2 sequences are SNHLY and FYNNEI. CDR3 sequence: CASRGEAEASF. For the CDR3, the DNA is TGTGCCAGCAGGGGGGAGGCTGAAGCTTCCTTT.

In its sample, this clonotype was seen many times. The chain recombines TRBV6-6 with TRBJ1-5; D not resolved. Trimming stripped 5 bases from V and 0 bases from J, with 5 bases between. This CDR3 is built from 13 residues. Germline lookup yields CDR1 MNHNY and CDR2 SVGAGI (reference sequence). The CDR3 DNA follows: TGTGCCAGCAGTGTCTATAGCAATCAGCCCCAGCATTTT. This codes for CASSVYSNQPQHF.

This clonotype came up many times. The chain combines TRBV1 with TRBJ2-5; the table names TRBD2, a call not compared with the DNA. TRBV1 is a pseudogene segment. The CDR3 has 12 amino acids. The CDR3 here is CTSSGRLVNQYF. The CDR3 DNA sequence: TGCACCAGCAGCGGCCGACTAGTCAATCAGTACTTC.

The chain uses TRBV4-1 and TRBJ2-7; possibly TRBD2 for D (6 bases). Trimming removed 5 bases from V and 4 bases from J, with 12 bases in between. From germline, CDR1 is MGHRA and CDR2 YSYEKL. The CDR3 sequence is 13 residues long. CDR3 sequence (DNA): TGCGCCAGCAGCTCCGGGAGTGGGTACGAGCAGTACTTC. As protein: CASSSGSGYEQYF.

The V and J genes are TRBV5-1 and TRBJ2-1, with D unclear. Germline CDR1 is SGHRS and CDR2 is YFSETQ. This CDR3 region has 15 residues. V was cut by 7 bases and J by 1 base, with 15 bases left in between. The CDR3 DNA reads TGCGCCAGCGGCTCGGTTCGCGGTTCCTACAATGAGCAGTTCTTC. Amino acids: CASGSVRGSYNEQFF. The full variable domain, with the rest looked up from reference TRBV5-1 and TRBJ2-1, is KAGVTQTPRYLIKTRGQQVTLSCSPISGHRSVSWYQQTPGQGLQFLFEYFSETQRNKGNFPGRFSGRQFSNSRSEMNVSTLELGDSALYLCASGSVRGSYNEQFFGPGTRLTVL.

The table lists this clonotype with many counts. This sequence joins TRBV27 and TRBJ2-5; D not certain. V lost 2 bases, J lost 2 bases, and 12 bases lay in between. The CDR3 sequence is 15 residues long. Germline assignment: CDR1 MNHEY and CDR2 SMNVEV (reference sequence). CDR3 protein: CASSLTIMGQETQYF. Written as DNA, the CDR3 is TGTGCCAGCAGTTTAACTATAATGGGACAAGAGACCCAGTACTTC.

The chain combines TRBV19 with TRBJ2-3; D is undetermined. The germline V gene has CDR1 LNHDA and CDR2 SQIVND (reference sequence). Trimming stripped 4 bases from V and 4 bases from J, with 6 bases between. The CDR3 runs to 12 residues. CDR3 in amino acids: CASSTMADTQYF. The DNA of the CDR3 is TGTGCCAGTAGTACAATGGCAGATACGCAGTATTTT.

At least ten counts were recorded for this clonotype. The chain joins TRBV29-1 to TRBJ2-5, with no clear D. There are 14 residues in the CDR3. Germline CDR1 SQVTM, CDR2 ANQGSEA. With 3 bases removed from V and 2 bases from J, the gap between germline ends came to 13 bases. The CDR3, as DNA: TGCAGCGTTGACCGAACACACCATCAAGAGACCCAGTACTTC. Its protein is CSVDRTHHQETQYF.

This clonotype occurred a few times. The chain employs TRBV6-2 or TRBV6-3 and TRBJ1-6, with 8 bases lining up with TRBD1. Per germline, CDR1 MNHEY and CDR2 SVGEGT. CDR3 size: 15 residues. Germline trimming cut 6 bases from V and 9 bases from J; bases unmatched to any gene: 10. The CDR3, as DNA: TGTGCCAGCAGACGGACAGGGAAGTCGGGTTCACCCCTCCACTTT. Protein product: CASRRTGKSGSPLHF.

There are many counts of this clonotype. Written as DNA, the CDR3 is TGTGCCAGCATCACGGGACAAACCGGGAATTCACCCCTCCACTTT. It is translated as CASITGQTGNSPLHF. V and J are TRBV28 and TRBJ1-6, with D tentatively TRBD1 (6 bases). The V and J ends lost 7 bases and 7 bases respectively, with 17 bases between them. CDR3 length equals 15 residues. Per the germline V gene, CDR1 is MDHEN and CDR2 is SYDVKM.

This clonotype was observed a handful of times. The rearrangement joins TRBV9 to TRBJ2-7, with D perhaps TRBD2 (6 bases). The CDR3 has 12 amino acids. The ends were cut back, 7 bases at V and 7 bases at J, with 15 bases in the middle. From germline, CDR1 is SGDLS and CDR2 YYNGEE. The CDR3 sequence: CASGLVAGEQYF. CDR3 sequence (DNA): TGTGCCAGCGGGCTCGTGGCGGGAGAGCAGTACTTC. Looking up the rest from reference TRBV9 and TRBJ2-7 gives the full variable domain: DSGVTQTPKHLITATGQRVTLRCSPRSGDLSVYWYQQSLDQGLQFLIQYYNGEERAKGNILERFSAQQFPDLHSELNLSSLELGDSALYFCASGLVAGEQYFGPGTRLTVT.

This clonotype was counted a few times. V is TRBV12-5 and J is TRBJ1-1; D remains ambiguous. The CDR3 contains 14 residues. V was cut by 5 bases and J by 0 bases, with 10 bases left in between. Germline assignment: CDR1 LGHNT and CDR2 FRNRAP. CDR3 bases: TGTGCTAGTGGTCTGGGCCCTATGAACACTGAAGCTTTCTTT. Its translation: CASGLGPMNTEAFF.

This clonotype was detected many times. The genes are TRBV11-3 and TRBJ2-1, with D possibly TRBD1 on 5 matching bases. CDR3 size: 13 residues. Germline V gene sequence: CDR1 SGHNT, CDR2 YENEEA. Trimming took off 5 bases at V and 6 bases at J, with 11 bases between the two ends. This chain's CDR3 is CASSPGHSNEQFF. The CDR3 DNA sequence: TGTGCCAGCAGCCCCGGACACAGCAATGAGCAGTTCTTC.

Only a few counts were recorded for this clonotype. The gene calls are TRBV13 and TRBJ1-1; D is possibly TRBD1 (5 bases). CDR1 PRHDT and CDR2 FYEKMQ come from the germline V gene (reference sequence). CDR3 length: 15 residues. The V and J ends lost 5 bases and 1 base respectively, with 14 bases between them. CDR3 region: CASSPRAGPNTEAFF. For the CDR3, the DNA is TGTGCCAGCAGCCCCCGGGCAGGGCCGAACACTGAAGCTTTCTTT.

This clonotype was counted many times. The chain couples TRBV5-1 to TRBJ2-7; no definite D call. The CDR3 is made up of 13 amino acids. The V and J ends lost 0 bases and 5 bases respectively, with 9 bases between them. The germline V gene has CDR1 SGHRS and CDR2 YFSETQ. In nucleotides, the CDR3 is TGCGCCAGCAGCTTGGGCCAGGTGGACGAGCAGTACTTC. It yields the protein CASSLGQVDEQYF.

This clonotype has more than one count but fewer than ten. The gene calls are TRBV20-1 and TRBJ2-1, with 9 bases aligning to TRBD2. V lost 0 bases and J lost 4; bases outside the gene matches: 7. Germline CDR1 and CDR2: DFQATT and SNEGSKA (reference sequence). The CDR3 consists of 16 residues. In DNA, the CDR3 is TGCAGTGCTAGAGATTACAGCGGGGGGCCATACAATGAGCAGTTCTTC. It is translated as CSARDYSGGPYNEQFF.

This clonotype was detected ten times or more. The rearrangement joins TRBV5-6 to TRBJ2-2, with unresolved D. The CDR3 totals 12 residues. CDR1 and CDR2 (germline): SGHDT, YYEEEE. Trimming stripped 5 bases from V and 6 bases from J, with 8 bases between. In DNA, the CDR3 is TGTGCCAGCAGTTCAGGCGCCGGGGAGCTGTTTTTT. This sequence encodes CASSSGAGELFF.

This clonotype was recorded many times. The chain links TRBV3-1 to TRBJ2-3; D is uncertain. The CDR3 consists of 15 residues. CDR1 and CDR2 from the germline V gene are LGHDT and YNNKEL (reference sequence). V was pared by 0 bases and J by 2 bases, with 9 bases between. The CDR3 DNA follows: TGTGCCAGCAGCCAAGATCCCGACTCCACAGATACGCAGTATTTT. Translating it yields CASSQDPDSTDTQYF.

This clonotype was picked up many times. The chain joins TRBV5-1 to TRBJ2-7, with D tentatively TRBD2 (5 bases). CDR1 is SGHRS, CDR2 YFSETQ, per germline. The CDR3 runs to 13 residues. Trimming took off 1 base at V and 6 bases at J, with 11 bases between the two ends. The CDR3 region is CASSLLERGEQYF. CDR3 nucleotides: TGCGCCAGCAGCTTGCTTGAACGGGGCGAGCAGTACTTC.